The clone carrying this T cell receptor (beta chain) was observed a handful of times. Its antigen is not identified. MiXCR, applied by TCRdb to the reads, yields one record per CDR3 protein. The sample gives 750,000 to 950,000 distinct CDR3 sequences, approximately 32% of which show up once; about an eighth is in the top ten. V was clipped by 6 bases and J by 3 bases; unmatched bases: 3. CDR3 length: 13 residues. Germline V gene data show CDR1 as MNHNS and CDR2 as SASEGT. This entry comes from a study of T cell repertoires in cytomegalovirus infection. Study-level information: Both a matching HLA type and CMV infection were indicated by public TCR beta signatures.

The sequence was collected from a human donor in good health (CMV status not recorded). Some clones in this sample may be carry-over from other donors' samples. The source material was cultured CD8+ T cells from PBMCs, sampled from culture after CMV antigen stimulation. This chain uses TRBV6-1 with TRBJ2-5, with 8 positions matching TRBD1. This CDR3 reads CASRPQGEETQYF. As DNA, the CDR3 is TGTGCCAGCAGGCCACAGGGGGAAGAGACCCAGTACTTC.